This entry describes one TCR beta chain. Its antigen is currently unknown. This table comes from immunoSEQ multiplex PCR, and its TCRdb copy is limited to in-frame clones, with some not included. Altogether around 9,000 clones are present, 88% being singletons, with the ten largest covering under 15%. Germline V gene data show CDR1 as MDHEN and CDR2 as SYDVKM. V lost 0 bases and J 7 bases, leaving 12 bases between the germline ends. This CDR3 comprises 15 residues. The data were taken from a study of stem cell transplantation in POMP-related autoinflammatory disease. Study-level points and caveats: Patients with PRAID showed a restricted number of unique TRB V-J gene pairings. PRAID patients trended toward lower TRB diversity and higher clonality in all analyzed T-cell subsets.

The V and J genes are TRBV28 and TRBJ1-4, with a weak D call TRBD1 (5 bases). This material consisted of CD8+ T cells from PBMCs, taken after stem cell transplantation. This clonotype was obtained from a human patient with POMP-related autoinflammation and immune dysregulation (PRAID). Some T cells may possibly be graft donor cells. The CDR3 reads CASSLWTGRGEKLFF. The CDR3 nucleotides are TGTGCCAGCAGTTTATGGACCGGGAGGGGTGAAAAACTGTTTTTT.